The 28 T cell receptor beta chains in this list originate from one sample, sequenced in a study of blood T cells in healthy people across ages. A second PCR, run for about 6 to 11 cycles, used a sample-barcoded 5' primer plus a J-beta primer mix. TCRdb reanalysed the 5' RACE reads using MiXCR and keeps one entry per CDR3 protein. The table shows over 950,000 distinct CDR3 sequences, with roughly two fifths occurring only once. Sequencing was carried out using blood. These receptor sequences come from a man younger than 35 in good health.

This clonotype has just one count. The V call is TRBV9, the J call TRBJ1-1; D ambiguous. Germline loops: CDR1 SGDLS, CDR2 YYNGEE. The CDR3 is 12 amino acids. With 0 bases removed from V and 8 bases from J, the gap between germline ends came to 8 bases. Here the CDR3 DNA reads TGTGCCAGCAGCGTAGCGGAAACCGAAGCTTTCTTT. It encodes CASSVAETEAFF.

The rearrangement links TRBV3-1 to TRBJ1-5; D remains unclear. CDR3 length equals 14 residues. Germline V gene data show CDR1 as LGHDT and CDR2 as YNNKEL (reference sequence). V was trimmed by 4 bases and J by 6 bases, leaving 13 bases between them. The CDR3 sequence: CASSRSDGSQPQHF. The CDR3 DNA reads TGTGCCAGCAGCCGGAGCGACGGAAGTCAGCCCCAGCATTTT.

The chain couples TRBV29-1 to TRBJ2-1; tentatively, D is TRBD1 or TRBD2 (5 bases each). Trimming pared 4 bases from V and 9 bases from J, leaving 10 bases between. The CDR3 spans 11 residues. In germline, CDR1 is SQVTM, CDR2 ANQGSEA. The CDR3 reads CSVGTGLEQFF. CDR3 nucleotides: TGCAGCGTTGGGACGGGGCTTGAGCAGTTCTTC.

This clonotype has only a few counts. The chain carries TRBV7-9 and TRBJ2-1, with a tentative D call TRBD2 (6 bases). Looked up from germline, CDR1 is SEHNR and CDR2 is FQNEAQ (reference sequence). V was pared by 1 base and J by 2 bases, with 15 bases between. The CDR3 extends over 17 amino acids. Here the CDR3 DNA reads TGTGCCAGCAGCTTAGGACCCGCGGGACCAACCTACAATGAGCAGTTCTTC. This encodes CASSLGPAGPTYNEQFF.

The chain uses TRBV4-1 and TRBJ2-3; D gene uncertain. CDR1 and CDR2 from the germline V gene are MGHRA and YSYEKL. Trimming took 0 bases from V and 0 from J, leaving 7 bases between them. The CDR3 loop spans 15 amino acids. CDR3 loop: CASSQEISSTDTQYF. DNA for the CDR3: TGCGCCAGCAGCCAAGAAATCTCTAGCACAGATACGCAGTATTTT.

The chain links TRBV6-2 or TRBV6-3 to TRBJ2-1; possibly TRBD2 for D (5 bases). V was pared by 7 bases and J by 5 bases, with 24 bases between. This CDR3 comprises 17 residues. Per the germline V gene, CDR1 is MNHEY and CDR2 is SVGEGT. CDR3 sequence (DNA): TGTGCCAGCAACTCGATCCAAGCTAGTCCCGGGGACAATGAGCAGTTCTTC. Encoded protein: CASNSIQASPGDNEQFF.

This sequence joins TRBV7-2 and TRBJ1-5; D gene unclear. The CDR3 has 15 residues. The V and J ends lost 2 bases and 5 bases respectively, with 13 bases between them. Germline CDR1 is SGHTA and CDR2 is FQGNSA. The CDR3 region has the DNA TGTGCCAGCAGCTTAAGCGGCACCCCCTATCAGCCCCAGCATTTT. Protein: CASSLSGTPYQPQHF.

The chain couples TRBV4-1 to TRBJ2-7; possibly TRBD2 for D (6 bases). V lost 4 bases and J lost 6, with 16 bases in between. The CDR3 contains 14 residues. Germline CDR1 MGHRA, CDR2 YSYEKL. The CDR3 nucleotides read TGCGCCAGCAGCCGGCCGGGACTTAACACCGAGCAGTACTTC. This sequence encodes CASSRPGLNTEQYF.

This rearrangement joins TRBV27 to TRBJ1-1, with 7 bases fitting TRBD1. With V trimmed by 2 bases and J by 11 bases, 8 bases remained unmatched. The CDR3 runs to 13 residues. The germline V gene has CDR1 MNHEY and CDR2 SMNVEV (reference sequence). The chain's CDR3 is CASSLGTARSAFF. CDR3 coding DNA: TGTGCCAGCAGTTTAGGGACAGCAAGGTCGGCTTTCTTT.

This chain uses TRBV4-3 with TRBJ2-3, with 8 positions matching TRBD1. Trimming took 5 bases from V and 2 from J; bases not matched to a gene: 9. This CDR3 contains 16 residues. The V gene's germline CDR1 is LGHNA and CDR2 YSLEER. For the CDR3, the DNA is TGCGCCAGCAGCTTCCGACAGGGGCCTCCCACAGATACGCAGTATTTT. It encodes CASSFRQGPPTDTQYF.

The genes are TRBV3-1 and TRBJ2-5; unclear D gene. The CDR3 is made up of 12 amino acids. Germline values: CDR1 LGHDT, CDR2 YNNKEL (reference sequence). V was trimmed by 8 bases and J by 4 bases, leaving 11 bases between them. CDR3 sequence reads: CASQKGGETQYF. CDR3 nucleotide sequence: TGTGCCAGCCAGAAGGGTGGAGAGACCCAGTACTTC.

V usage is TRBV29-1 and J usage is TRBJ2-1; 8 bases line up with TRBD1. J gave up 6 bases and V 3 bases, and 7 bases lay outside the gene matches. Germline V gene data show CDR1 as SQVTM and CDR2 as ANQGSEA. The CDR3 is 14 residues long. The chain's CDR3 is CSVEGDRIVNEQFF. Here the CDR3 DNA reads TGCAGCGTTGAGGGGGACAGGATCGTCAATGAGCAGTTCTTC.

The chain combines TRBV27 with TRBJ2-7, with 14 bases that match TRBD2. The germline V gene encodes CDR1 MNHEY and CDR2 SMNVEV (reference sequence). The CDR3 consists of 15 residues. Trimming took 4 bases from V and 6 from J; bases not matched to a gene: 5. CDR3: CASSSTSGGAGEQYF. The CDR3 region has the DNA TGTGCCAGCAGTTCGACTAGCGGGGGGGCCGGCGAGCAGTACTTC.

This clonotype was recorded many times. The DNA of the CDR3 is TGTGCCATCAGTGAGTCGACTCCTGGCGGGACAGGGGACTATGGCTACACCTTC. This translates into CAISESTPGGTGDYGYTF. This chain uses TRBV10-3 with TRBJ1-2; 10 bases map to TRBD1. Germline lookup yields CDR1 ENHRY and CDR2 SYGVKD. The CDR3 runs 18 residues. Germline trimming cut 0 bases from V and 3 bases from J; bases unmatched to any gene: 10.

The chain has TRBV29-1 and TRBJ1-1; the D is unclear. Trimming took off 1 base at V and 1 base at J, with 10 bases between the two ends. The germline CDR1 and CDR2 sequences are SQVTM and ANQGSEA. This CDR3 spans 14 amino acids. The CDR3: CSVEVGSANTEAFF. CDR3 coding DNA: TGCAGCGTTGAAGTTGGGTCTGCGAACACTGAAGCTTTCTTT.

This clonotype has just a few counts. The CDR3 spells CSARRPGTRQETQYF. The CDR3 DNA follows: TGCAGTGCTAGGAGGCCCGGGACTAGACAAGAGACCCAGTACTTC. The rearrangement joins TRBV20-1 to TRBJ2-5; 8 bases are shared with TRBD2. Germline CDR1 DFQATT, CDR2 SNEGSKA (reference sequence). Germline trimming cut 3 bases from V and 2 bases from J; bases unmatched to any gene: 8. CDR3 length equals 15 residues.

CDR3 loop: CASSPGQGVRYGYTF. CDR3 DNA: TGTGCCAGCAGCCCGGGACAGGGGGTGAGGTATGGCTACACCTTC. V gene TRBV7-9 combines with J gene TRBJ1-2; TRBD1 matches 11 bases. This CDR3 contains 15 residues. V gave up 5 bases and J gave up 5 bases; unmatched junction bases: 7. CDR1 and CDR2 (germline): SEHNR, FQNEAQ (reference sequence).

This rearrangement joins TRBV7-2 to TRBJ2-7; D unresolved. The V gene's germline CDR1 is SGHTA and CDR2 FQGNSA. Trimming took 0 bases from V and 3 from J, leaving 6 bases between them. The CDR3 runs 13 residues. CDR3 amino acids: CASSLAERYEQYF. CDR3 bases: TGTGCCAGCAGCTTAGCGGAACGCTACGAGCAGTACTTC.

This clonotype was observed many times. The DNA of the CDR3 is TGTGCCAGCAGCCTTCCCAGCTATGGCTACACCTTC. Translated, it gives CASSLPSYGYTF. V and J are TRBV28 and TRBJ1-2; the D is unclear. There are 12 residues in the CDR3. V was cut by 6 bases and J by 4 bases, with 9 bases left in between. From germline, CDR1 is MDHEN and CDR2 SYDVKM.

J is TRBJ1-2 and V is TRBV6-5; 8 bases fit TRBD1. V dropped 7 bases and J dropped 8; count of bases not matched to a gene: 9. Germline lookup yields CDR1 MNHEY and CDR2 SVGAGI. The CDR3 loop spans 13 amino acids. As DNA, the CDR3 is TGTGCCAGCACCCAACAGGGGGATGGAGGCTACACCTTC. Translated: CASTQQGDGGYTF.

This chain connects TRBV4-2 to TRBJ2-7; D is possibly TRBD1 or TRBD2 (5 bases each). V was pared by 0 bases and J by 3 bases, with 24 bases between. This CDR3 has 19 residues. Germline V gene data show CDR1 as LGHNA and CDR2 as YNFKEQ. The DNA of the CDR3 is TGTGCCAGCAGCCAAGATTCGGTACCACGGGACCCATCGGGCTACGAGCAGTACTTC. Its protein product is CASSQDSVPRDPSGYEQYF.

To note about this clonotype: Germline and junction disagree at one end, which may indicate a read error. This chain connects TRBV30 to TRBJ2-3, with D uncertain. The V gene's germline CDR1 is GTSNPN and CDR2 SVGIG (reference sequence). The CDR3 covers 13 residues. CDR3 loop: CAWSVIHTDTLYF. The CDR3 bases are TGTGCCTGGAGTGTAATCCACACAGATACGCTGTATTTT.

This clonotype was detected ten times or more. The junction departs from the called germline gene at one end, perhaps through a read error. This chain joins TRBV9 and TRBJ2-3, with D tentatively TRBD2 (6 bases). Germline V gene lookup returns CDR1 SGDLS and CDR2 YYNGEE. The CDR3 loop spans 14 amino acids. The CDR3 spells CASSVATSTDTQYF. DNA for the CDR3: TGTGCCAGCAGCGTAGCTACTAGCACCGATACGCAGTATTTT. Full variable domain (remainder filled in from reference TRBV9 and TRBJ2-3): DSGVTQTPKHLITATGQRVTLRCSPRSGDLSVYWYQQSLDQGLQFLIQYYNGEERAKGNILERFSAQQFPDLHSELNLSSLELGDSALYFCASSVATSTDTQYFGPGTRLTVL.

The J gene is TRBJ2-1, the V gene TRBV30; D perhaps matches TRBD1 (6 bases). In germline, CDR1 is GTSNPN, CDR2 SVGIG (reference sequence). This CDR3 has 16 amino acids. V shed 4 bases and J shed 0 bases, with 16 bases lying between them. CDR3 protein: CAWKKGGAGSYNEQFF. CDR3 nucleotides: TGTGCCTGGAAAAAAGGGGGTGCGGGCTCCTACAATGAGCAGTTCTTC.

The chain links TRBV15 to TRBJ2-7; D is uncertain. V lost 0 bases and J 7 bases, leaving 10 bases between the germline ends. CDR3 length: 13 amino acids. Germline V gene lookup returns CDR1 LNHNV and CDR2 YYDKDF (reference sequence). Here the CDR3 reads CATSRDRSDEQYF. For the CDR3, the DNA is TGTGCCACCAGCAGAGATCGGAGCGATGAGCAGTACTTC. The full variable domain, rest sourced from reference TRBV15 and TRBJ2-7, is DAMVIQNPRYQVTQFGKPVTLSCSQTLNHNVMYWYQQKSSQAPKLLFHYYDKDFNNEADTPDNFQSRRPNTSFCFLDIRSPGLGDTAMYLCATSRDRSDEQYFGPGTRLTVT.

This clonotype has more than one count but fewer than ten. This chain uses TRBV29-1 with TRBJ2-5, with D perhaps TRBD2 (7 bases). The CDR3 sequence is 13 residues long. The germline CDR1 and CDR2 sequences are SQVTM and ANQGSEA. Trimming removed 8 bases at V and 6 bases at J, with 19 bases between. CDR3 sequence (DNA): TGCAGCTTGTTTGGGGGGGGGCAGAAGACCCAGTACTTC. This codes for CSLFGGGQKTQYF.

The chain employs TRBV11-2 and TRBJ2-3, with D perhaps matching TRBD1 or TRBD2 (7 bases each). Germline V gene sequence: CDR1 SGHAT, CDR2 FQNNGV. This CDR3 spans 17 amino acids. With 5 bases removed from V and 2 bases from J, the gap between germline ends came to 20 bases. The CDR3 protein is CASSPSGGQIITDTQYF. The CDR3 coding sequence is TGTGCCAGCAGCCCTTCGGGGGGACAGATAATCACAGATACGCAGTATTTT.

The chain is built from TRBV2 and TRBJ2-1; D remains ambiguous. This CDR3 spans 11 amino acids. Trimming shortened V by 8 bases and J by 10 bases, and 12 bases separated the two germline ends. CDR1 SNHLY and CDR2 FYNNEI come from the germline V gene. The CDR3 spells CASYMGNEQFF. The DNA for the CDR3 is TGTGCCAGCTATATGGGAAACGAGCAGTTCTTC.